A single TCR beta chain is shown here with its context. Its matching antigen is unknown. Germline V gives CDR1 GTSNPN, CDR2 SVGIG (reference sequence). This CDR3 contains 15 residues. Trimming at V came to 0 bases and at J to 4 bases, leaving 8 bases not matched to a gene. The time point: week 47, end of study. The study gave 300 ug of mutant IDH1 20-mer peptide per vaccine dose, with topical imiquimod. These data come from a study of a mutant IDH1 vaccine in newly diagnosed glioma. Study overall: Sex distribution of treated patients was about 62% male and roughly 38% female; mean age was around 40 years.

Profiled with immunoSEQ multiplex PCR; TCRdb holds only in-frame clones, not every one. The sample lists about 94,000 clones, roughly nine tenths occurring once. Overall study results and limits: Among all patients, vaccine-induced immune responses occurred in approximately 94%.

The chain joins TRBV30 to TRBJ1-2, with 7 bases lining up with TRBD1. The sequence was collected from a woman between 45 and 65 years old with glioma. The starting material was PBMCs, obtained from a glioma patient whose treatment included an IDH1 peptide vaccine. CDR3 region: CAWSVTGLSGYGYTF. As DNA, the CDR3 is TGTGCCTGGAGTGTGACAGGGCTTTCGGGCTATGGCTACACCTTC.